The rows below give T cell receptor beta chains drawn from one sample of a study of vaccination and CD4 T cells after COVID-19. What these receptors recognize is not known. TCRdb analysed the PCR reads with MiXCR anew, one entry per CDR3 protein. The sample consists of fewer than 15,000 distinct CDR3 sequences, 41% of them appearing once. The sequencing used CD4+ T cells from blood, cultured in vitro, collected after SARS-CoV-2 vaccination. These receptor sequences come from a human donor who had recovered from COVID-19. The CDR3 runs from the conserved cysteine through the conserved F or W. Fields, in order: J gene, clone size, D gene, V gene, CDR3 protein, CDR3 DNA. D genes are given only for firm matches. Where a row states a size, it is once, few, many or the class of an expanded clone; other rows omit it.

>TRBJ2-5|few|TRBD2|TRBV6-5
CASSYAASGSQETQYF
TGTGCCAGCAGTTACGCGGCTAGCGGGAGTCAAGAGACCCAGTACTTC
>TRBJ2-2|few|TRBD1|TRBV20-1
CSAPRTGLTGELFF
TGCAGTGCCCCCCGGACAGGACTCACCGGGGAGCTGTTTTTT
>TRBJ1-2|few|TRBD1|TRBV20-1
CSARRQGVTGYTF
TGCAGTGCGAGAAGACAGGGCGTTACGGGCTACACCTTC
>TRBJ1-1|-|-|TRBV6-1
CASSRVGDGEAFF
TGTGCCAGCAGTAGGGTCGGGGACGGTGAAGCTTTCTTT
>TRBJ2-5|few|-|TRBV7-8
CASSPWQETQYF
TGTGCCAGCAGCCCATGGCAAGAGACCCAGTACTTC
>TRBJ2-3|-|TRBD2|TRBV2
CASSVLRLAGEEDTQYF
TGTGCCAGCAGTGTCTTGAGACTAGCGGGCGAGGAGGATACGCAGTATTTT
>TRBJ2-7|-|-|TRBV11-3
CASSVITGEQYF
TGTGCCAGCAGCGTAATAACCGGGGAGCAGTACTTC
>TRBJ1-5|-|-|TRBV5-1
CASSLAGGSDQPQHF
TGCGCCAGCAGCTTGGCCGGGGGTTCGGATCAGCCCCAGCATTTT
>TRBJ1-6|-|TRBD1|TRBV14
CASNGRTGGGNSPLHF
TGTGCCAGCAATGGAAGGACAGGGGGCGGTAATTCACCCCTCCACTTT
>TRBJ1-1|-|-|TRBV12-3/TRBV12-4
CASSLIEGAEAFF
TGTGCCAGCAGTTTGATAGAGGGGGCTGAAGCTTTCTTT
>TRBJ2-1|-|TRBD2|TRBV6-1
CASGGTSGPSYNEQFF
TGTGCCAGCGGGGGGACTAGCGGGCCATCCTACAATGAGCAGTTCTTC
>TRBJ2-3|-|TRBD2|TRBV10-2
CASSSLAVDTQYF
TGCGCCAGCAGCTCACTAGCGGTAGATACGCAGTATTTT
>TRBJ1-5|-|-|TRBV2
CASSPDRGYQPQHF
TGTGCCAGCAGTCCGGACAGAGGGTATCAGCCCCAGCATTTT
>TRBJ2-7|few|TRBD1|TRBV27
CASSPTGRTYEQYF
TGTGCCAGCAGTCCGACAGGGAGAACCTACGAGCAGTACTTC
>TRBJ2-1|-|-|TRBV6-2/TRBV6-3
CASSFLQGPYNEQFF
TGTGCCAGCAGCTTCCTACAGGGCCCCTACAATGAGCAGTTCTTC
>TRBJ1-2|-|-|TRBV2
CASHGTTGAPAGYTF
TGTGCCAGCCACGGCACGACAGGAGCCCCCGCGGGCTACACCTTC
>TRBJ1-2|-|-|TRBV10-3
CAISESGSSTTYGYTF
TGTGCCATCAGTGAGTCGGGCTCCTCGACGACCTATGGCTACACCTTC
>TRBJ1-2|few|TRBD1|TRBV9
CASSRGTGPGGYTF
TGTGCCAGCAGTCGTGGGACAGGGCCTGGTGGCTACACCTTC
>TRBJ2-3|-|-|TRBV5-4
CASSLDALGTQYF
TGTGCCAGCAGCTTGGATGCGCTAGGTACGCAGTATTTT
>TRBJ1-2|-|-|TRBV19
CASIGAADGYTF
TGTGCCAGTATCGGGGCAGCGGATGGCTACACCTTC
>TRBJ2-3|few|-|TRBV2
CASSTSRGTDTQYF
TGTGCCAGCAGTACCAGTAGAGGCACAGATACGCAGTATTTT
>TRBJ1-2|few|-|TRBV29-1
CSVEIATEYGYTF
TGCAGCGTTGAAATAGCGACAGAGTATGGCTACACCTTC
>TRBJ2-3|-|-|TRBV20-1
CSARDVAGGDTQYF
TGCAGTGCTAGAGACGTGGCCGGGGGAGATACGCAGTATTTT
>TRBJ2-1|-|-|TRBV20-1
CSARVQYEQFF
TGCAGTGCTAGAGTGCAGTATGAGCAGTTCTTC
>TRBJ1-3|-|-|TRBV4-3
CASSHDSSRNTIYF
TGCGCCAGCAGCCATGATAGCTCTCGAAACACCATATATTTT
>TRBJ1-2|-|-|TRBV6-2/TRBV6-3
CASSYEVRGSGYTF
TGTGCCAGCAGTTATGAAGTCAGGGGTTCTGGCTACACCTTC
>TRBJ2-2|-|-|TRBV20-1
CSARTITGGELFF
TGCAGTGCTAGGACCATCACCGGGGGGGAGCTGTTTTTT
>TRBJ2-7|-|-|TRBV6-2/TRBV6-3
CASSDAWGYEQYF
TGTGCCAGCAGTGACGCTTGGGGTTACGAGCAGTACTTC
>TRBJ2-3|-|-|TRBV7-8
CASSFSFPDTQYF
TGTGCCAGCAGTTTTAGCTTCCCAGATACGCAGTATTTT
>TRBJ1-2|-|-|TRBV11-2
CASSPPGHPGYYGYTF
TGTGCCAGCAGCCCGCCCGGTCATCCGGGTTACTATGGCTACACCTTC
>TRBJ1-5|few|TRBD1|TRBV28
CASSLNDRGLLSNQPQHF
TGTGCCAGCAGTTTAAATGACAGGGGCCTGCTGAGCAATCAGCCCCAGCATTTT
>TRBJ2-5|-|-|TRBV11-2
CASSQRTRQETQYF
TGTGCCAGCAGCCAAAGGACGCGCCAAGAGACCCAGTACTTC
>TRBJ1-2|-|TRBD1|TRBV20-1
CSAPGQDYGYTF
TGCAGTGCTCCGGGACAGGATTATGGCTACACCTTC
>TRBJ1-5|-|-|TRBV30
CAWSGSGSQHF
TGTGCCTGGAGCGGCTCCGGTTCCCAGCATTTT
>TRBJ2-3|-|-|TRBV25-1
CASSGTRADTQYF
TGTGCCAGCAGTGGAACAAGGGCAGATACGCAGTATTTT
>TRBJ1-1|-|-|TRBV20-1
CSAIPSPKNTEAFF
TGCAGTGCTATCCCTTCCCCCAAGAACACTGAAGCTTTCTTT
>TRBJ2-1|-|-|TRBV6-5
CASSYNVGEQFF
TGTGCCAGCAGTTATAATGTGGGTGAGCAGTTCTTC
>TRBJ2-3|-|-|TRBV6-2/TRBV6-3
CASSLPVGTQYF
TGTGCCAGCAGTCTCCCGGTGGGTACGCAGTATTTT
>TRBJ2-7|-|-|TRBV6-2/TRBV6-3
CASSHRDIVGGMEQYF
TGTGCCAGCAGTCACCGGGACATTGTGGGGGGAATGGAGCAGTACTTC
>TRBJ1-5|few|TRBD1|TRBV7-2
CASSRGTDFNQPQHF
TGTGCCAGCAGCAGAGGGACAGACTTTAATCAGCCCCAGCATTTT
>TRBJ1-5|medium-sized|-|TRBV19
CASTLLGGVQPQHF
TGTGCCAGTACCCTACTCGGCGGGGTCCAGCCCCAGCATTTT
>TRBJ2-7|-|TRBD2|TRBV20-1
CSARDRRAGGSYEQYF
TGCAGTGCTAGAGATCGGAGGGCGGGAGGCTCCTACGAGCAGTACTTC
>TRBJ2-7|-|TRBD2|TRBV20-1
CSARGLAGPNYEQYF
TGCAGTGCTAGGGGGTTAGCGGGGCCGAACTACGAGCAGTACTTC
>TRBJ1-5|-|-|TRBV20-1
CSARGGNSNQPQHF
TGCAGTGCTAGAGGAGGTAATAGCAATCAGCCCCAGCATTTT
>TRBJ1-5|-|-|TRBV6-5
CASSSVSPQHF
TGTGCCAGCAGTTCCGTGAGCCCCCAGCATTTT